This is a list of T cell receptor beta chains from one sample in a study of blood T cell repertoires in COVID-19. Assay used: immunoSEQ multiplex PCR; TCRdb lists only in-frame clones, some missing. Of 250,000 to 350,000 clones listed, approximately 91% are singletons. The sample consisted of peripheral blood. The source of these receptors is a woman aged 55-70 years with acute or convalescent COVID-19. Both conserved end residues are part of each CDR3. Each record gives: clone size, V gene, J gene, D gene, CDR3 DNA, CDR3 protein. D genes are given only for firm matches. Clone size is given for some rows only: seen once, a few or many times, or a class if the clone is expanded.

.	TRBV5-1	TRBJ1-2	.	TGCGCCAGCAGCTTGAATTTCCCCAGTAACTATGGCTACACCTTC	CASSLNFPSNYGYTF
once	TRBV3-1/TRBV3-2	TRBJ1-2	.	TGTGCCAGCAGCCAACCCCCATCTGGCTACACCTTC	CASSQPPSGYTF
.	TRBV9	TRBJ1-4	TRBD1	TGTGCCAGCAGCGTAGGGGACAGTAATGAAAAACTGTTTTTT	CASSVGDSNEKLFF
.	TRBV7-2	TRBJ2-3	TRBD1	TGTGCCAGCAGGACAGGGCTCCAAGCCGATACGCAGTATTTT	CASRTGLQADTQYF
.	TRBV6-6	TRBJ2-7	TRBD2	TGTGCCAGCAGTTCGGGTACTAGCGGGACCATCTACGAGCAGTACTTC	CASSSGTSGTIYEQYF
.	TRBV29-1	TRBJ1-1	.	TGCAGCGTTGTCCACAGCGGAGGCAGGACGAACACTGAAGCTTTCTTT	CSVVHSGGRTNTEAFF
.	TRBV5-1	TRBJ1-3	TRBD1	TGCGCCAGCAGCTTGGGACAGGGGCAAGGAAACACCATATATTTT	CASSLGQGQGNTIYF
.	TRBV6-2/TRBV6-3	TRBJ2-4	TRBD2	TGTGCCAGCAGCGTTACCTCTAGCGGGAGGGCCGCCATTCAGTACTTC	CASSVTSSGRAAIQYF
.	TRBV6-6	TRBJ1-2	TRBD1	TGTGCCAGCAGGAGACAGGGATCTAACTATGGCTACACCTTC	CASRRQGSNYGYTF
.	TRBV9	TRBJ1-1	.	TGTGCCAGCAGCGTAGCAATAACACCTAACACTGAAGCTTTCTTT	CASSVAITPNTEAFF
.	TRBV4-3	TRBJ1-3	.	TGCGCCAGCAGCCAAGAGCTGGTACTCGGAAACACCATATATTTT	CASSQELVLGNTIYF
.	TRBV6-5	TRBJ1-1	.	TGTGCCAGCAGCAACTTACAGGGTTTGAACACTGAAGCTTTCTTT	CASSNLQGLNTEAFF
.	TRBV24-1	TRBJ2-1	.	TGTGCCACCAGTGATCCCGGGACTGGCTCCTACAATGAGCAGTTCTTC	CATSDPGTGSYNEQFF
.	TRBV27	TRBJ2-5	TRBD2	TGTGCCAGCAGCCTTAGACAGCGGGGGGGGCCTCATTACCAAGAGACCCAGTACTTC	CASSLRQRGGPHYQETQYF
.	TRBV7-9	TRBJ1-2	TRBD1	TGTGCCAGCAGCCCGGACAGGGATTATGGCTACACCTTC	CASSPDRDYGYTF
.	TRBV9	TRBJ2-1	.	TGTGCCAGCAGCGCCGATTCCCTATTGAATGAGCAGTTCTTC	CASSADSLLNEQFF
.	TRBV19	TRBJ1-2	.	TGTGCCAGTAGTATAAGGAGTTCTGGCTACACCTTC	CASSIRSSGYTF
.	TRBV19	TRBJ1-5	TRBD1	TGTGCCAGTAGTCCTGCAGGGGGCGCGGGCAATCAGCCCCAGCATTTT	CASSPAGGAGNQPQHF
.	TRBV29-1	TRBJ1-2	TRBD1	TGCAGCATAGACAGGGGTGACTATGGCTACACCTTC	CSIDRGDYGYTF
.	TRBV19	TRBJ2-1	.	TGTGCCAGTAGTATTTTGGAGACCCAAAGCTCCTACAATGAGCAGTTCTTC	CASSILETQSSYNEQFF
.	TRBV9	TRBJ1-2	.	TGTGCCAGCAGCGCTCGCAGAAGTAACTATGGCTACACCTTC	CASSARRSNYGYTF
.	TRBV7-9	TRBJ2-1	.	TGTGCCAGCAGCTCCCCCTCCGGGGGGCTAGGGGGCAATGAGCAGTTCTTC	CASSSPSGGLGGNEQFF
once	TRBV19	TRBJ1-5	.	TGTGCCAGTAGTCACAGACAGTACAATCAGCCCCAGCATTTT	CASSHRQYNQPQHF
.	TRBV7-9	TRBJ1-2	.	TGTGCCAGCAGCTCCGCAGGTCTCTATGGCTACACCTTC	CASSSAGLYGYTF
.	TRBV19	TRBJ2-2	.	TGTGCCAGTAGGGCCTTGGGCAGGGTGACCGGGGAGCTGTTTTTT	CASRALGRVTGELFF
.	TRBV27	TRBJ2-2	.	TGTGCCAGCAGTTTAGGAGATATCGCCGGGGAGCTGTTTTTT	CASSLGDIAGELFF
.	TRBV5-1	TRBJ2-2	.	TGCGCCAGCAGCTCCCAATTAGCGAACACCGGGGAGCTGTTTTTT	CASSSQLANTGELFF
.	TRBV29-1	TRBJ1-5	.	TGCAGCGTTTTGGTTCAGGGCGATCAGCCCCAGCATTTT	CSVLVQGDQPQHF
.	TRBV20-1	TRBJ2-7	TRBD2	TGCAGTGCTAGTAGCGGGATTCAGTACGAGCAGTACTTC	CSASSGIQYEQYF
.	TRBV7-9	TRBJ2-2	.	TGTGCCAGCAGCTTCAGTGTAACCGGGGAGCTGTTTTTT	CASSFSVTGELFF
.	TRBV19	TRBJ2-7	TRBD2	TGTGCCAGTAGTATGGCTAGCGGGAGGTACGAGCAGTACTTC	CASSMASGRYEQYF
.	TRBV27	TRBJ2-7	TRBD1	TGTGCCAGCAGGACAGGGGCGGGGGAGCAGTACTTC	CASRTGAGEQYF
.	TRBV27	TRBJ2-6	.	TGTGCCAGCAGTTCTAGGAGCTCTGGGGCCAACGTCCTGACTTTC	CASSSRSSGANVLTF
.	TRBV7-9	TRBJ1-6	.	TGTGCCAGCAGCTTTACAGGAGATTCACCCCTCCACTTT	CASSFTGDSPLHF
few	TRBV5-1	TRBJ1-2	TRBD1	TGCGCCAGCAGTCCCTTGACAGGGCCGGGTAACTATGGCTACACCTTC	CASSPLTGPGNYGYTF
.	TRBV24-1	TRBJ2-5	TRBD1	TGTGCCACCAGTGCCGTAGGAGGACAGGGTGAAGAGACCCAGTACTTC	CATSAVGGQGEETQYF
.	TRBV25-1	TRBJ2-7	.	TGTGCCAGCAGTCCCGCGGGGATCTACGAGCAGTACTTC	CASSPAGIYEQYF
.	TRBV9	TRBJ1-1	.	TGTGCCAGCAGCCTATCCGCGGTGAGAGGCACTGAAGCTTTCTTT	CASSLSAVRGTEAFF
.	TRBV29-1	TRBJ2-1	TRBD2	TGCAGCGTTGCGAGGACTAGCGGCTACAATGAGCAGTTCTTC	CSVARTSGYNEQFF
.	TRBV6-5	TRBJ2-1	.	TGTGCCAGCAGTTACTCACCCCTACATGAGCAGTTCTTC	CASSYSPLHEQFF
few	TRBV7-3	TRBJ1-1	.	TGTGCCAGCAGCTTAACGGGTCGGGGCACTGAAGCTTTCTTT	CASSLTGRGTEAFF
few	TRBV19	TRBJ1-2	TRBD1	TGTGCCAGTAGTCCTCCAGGGGGCGCGAATGGCTACACCTTC	CASSPPGGANGYTF